This TCR beta chain was found in a study of blood T cell repertoires in COVID-19. Whole-study context: The samples span acute and convalescent COVID-19 from the United States, Italy and Spain.

Assay used: immunoSEQ multiplex PCR; TCRdb lists only in-frame clones, some missing. The table lists about 38,000 clones, approximately 80% of them singletons. The sequence was collected from a man aged 50 to 59 with active COVID-19. The sequenced sample consisted of peripheral blood.

The CDR3 sequence is CASSVTGTNLRGQYF. CDR3 in DNA: TGTGCCAGTAGTGTCACCGGGACAAATCTACGAGGGCAGTACTTC. The chain combines TRBV19 with TRBJ2-7; TRBD1 might be the D (6 bases). The germline gives CDR1 LNHDA, CDR2 SQIVND (reference sequence). V was cut by 5 bases and J by 9 bases, with 23 bases left in between. CDR3 length: 15 amino acids.